These 21 T cell receptor beta chains were sequenced from one sample in a study of cytomegalovirus exposure and HLA in healthy donors. Researchers ran the PCR with 60 Vbeta and 13 Jbeta primers. TCRdb's copy holds only in-frame clones and misses some; the assay was immunoSEQ multiplex PCR. The table records about 140,000 clones, about 75% of them present only once. Sequenced sample: PBMCs. Source of these receptors: a man younger than 35 in good health and CMV-seronegative.

This chain joins TRBV6-6 and TRBJ1-1; tentatively, D is TRBD1 (5 bases). This CDR3 contains 15 residues. Germline-derived CDR1 and CDR2 are MNHNY and SVGAGI (reference sequence). With 8 bases removed from V and 3 bases from J, the gap between germline ends came to 19 bases. CDR3 coding DNA: TGTGCCAGCGGACAAGACTTTGATTTGGACACTGAAGCTTTCTTT. Protein product: CASGQDFDLDTEAFF.

V and J are TRBV5-1 and TRBJ2-1; D perhaps matches TRBD1 (6 bases). This CDR3 is 16 amino acids long. The germline V and J ends were trimmed by 3 bases and 0 bases, with 13 bases remaining between them. Germline-derived CDR1 and CDR2 are SGHRS and YFSETQ. The chain's CDR3 is CASSSKQGFSYNEQFF. The DNA of the CDR3 is TGCGCCAGCAGCTCGAAACAGGGTTTCTCCTACAATGAGCAGTTCTTC.

The chain carries TRBV29-1 and TRBJ2-3, with TRBD1 matching 10 bases. V trimming: 0 bases; J trimming: 4 bases; junction bases outside the gene matches: 7. Germline CDR1 reads SQVTM; CDR2 reads ANQGSEA. The CDR3 is 16 residues long. The CDR3 nucleotides read TGCAGCGTTGAAGACTGGGACAGGGGTTTTCCAGATACGCAGTATTTT. Amino acid sequence: CSVEDWDRGFPDTQYF.

The chain recombines TRBV6-1 with TRBJ2-5; D not resolved. Germline lookup yields CDR1 MNHNS and CDR2 SASEGT. Trimming removed 6 bases at V and 2 bases at J, with 4 bases between. There are 11 residues in the CDR3. CDR3 coding DNA: TGTGCCAGCAGCCAGCAAGAGACCCAGTACTTC. Protein product: CASSQQETQYF.

V and J are TRBV15 and TRBJ2-5, with TRBD2 identical over 8 bases. The trim removed 0 bases at V and 4 bases at J, leaving 4 bases unmatched. The CDR3 length is 15 residues. The germline gives CDR1 LNHNV, CDR2 YYDKDF (reference sequence). DNA of the CDR3: TGTGCCACCAGCAGAGATCGTGCGGGAGGAGAGACCCAGTACTTC. Translated: CATSRDRAGGETQYF.

The genes are TRBV29-1 and TRBJ1-2; D is ambiguous. The CDR3 contains 16 residues. V lost 6 bases to trimming and J lost 0 bases, with 20 bases between them. Germline lookup yields CDR1 SQVTM and CDR2 ANQGSEA. Here the CDR3 DNA reads TGCAGCGTGGCGGGTATGGGGAGATCGGCTAACTATGGCTACACCTTC. It yields the protein CSVAGMGRSANYGYTF.

This sequence joins TRBV5-4 and TRBJ2-1; 10 nucleotides line up with TRBD2. The CDR3 consists of 16 residues. Trimming took 4 bases from V and 2 from J; bases not matched to a gene: 6. Germline CDR1 and CDR2: SGHNT and YYREEE (reference sequence). CDR3 loop: CASSLRTSGTYNEQFF. The CDR3 nucleotides are TGTGCCAGCAGCCTAAGGACTAGCGGCACCTACAATGAGCAGTTCTTC.

The chain combines TRBV7-9 with TRBJ1-2; the match to TRBD1 covers 9 bases. Germline V gives CDR1 SEHNR, CDR2 FQNEAQ (reference sequence). The CDR3 is 13 amino acids. After removal of 5 bases from V and 8 bases from J, the junction contained 6 bases not matched to a gene. The CDR3 DNA sequence: TGTGCCAGCAGCCCGACAGGGGGGTGGGGCTACACCTTC. Translated: CASSPTGGWGYTF.

The chain combines TRBV11-2 with TRBJ2-7, with 14 bases identical to TRBD2. This CDR3 is built from 15 residues. From germline, CDR1 is SGHAT and CDR2 FQNNGV. J lost 5 bases, V lost 5 bases, and 5 bases had no gene match. The CDR3 loop reads CASSVTSGRAHEQYF. The CDR3 bases are TGTGCCAGCAGCGTGACTAGCGGGAGGGCCCACGAGCAGTACTTC.

This chain connects TRBV28 to TRBJ1-5; the match to TRBD1 covers 7 bases. The J segment lost 7 bases and the V segment lost 5 bases, leaving 11 bases of the junction unmatched. The CDR3 consists of 15 residues. Germline CDR1 reads MDHEN; CDR2 reads SYDVKM. The CDR3 spells CASSLPTGSRQPQHF. The CDR3 DNA reads as TGTGCCAGCAGTCTACCGACAGGGAGTAGGCAGCCCCAGCATTTT.

The chain combines TRBV5-1 with TRBJ2-7; TRBD2 agrees at 10 bases. The CDR3 loop spans 16 amino acids. V shed 4 bases, J shed 0 bases, and the junction held 7 bases outside the gene matches. Germline values: CDR1 SGHRS, CDR2 YFSETQ. This CDR3 is CASSASIAGGSYEQYF. The CDR3 DNA sequence: TGCGCCAGCAGCGCGAGTATAGCGGGGGGCTCCTACGAGCAGTACTTC.

The chain combines TRBV18 with TRBJ2-2; a weak D match, TRBD2 (6 bases). The CDR3 length is 16 residues. V was cut by 3 bases and J by 2 bases, with 13 bases left in between. Germline V gene lookup returns CDR1 KGHSH and CDR2 LQKENI. DNA for the CDR3: TGTGCCAGCTCACCGAAGCTAGCGATTAACACCGGGGAGCTGTTTTTT. Translated: CASSPKLAINTGELFF.

This clone was seen more than once but under ten times. V gene TRBV27 combines with J gene TRBJ1-2; 7 bases are a match to TRBD1. Losses at the gene ends were 3 bases for V and 3 bases for J; bases not matched to a gene: 4. The V gene's germline CDR1 is MNHEY and CDR2 SMNVEV (reference sequence). The CDR3 extends over 14 amino acids. The chain's CDR3 is CASSFWDRDYGYTF. DNA of the CDR3: TGTGCCAGCAGTTTTTGGGACAGAGACTATGGCTACACCTTC.

The V call is TRBV9, the J call TRBJ1-1; a possible D gene is TRBD1 (5 bases). CDR1 and CDR2 (germline): SGDLS, YYNGEE. This CDR3 region has 15 residues. Trimming stripped 2 bases from V and 3 bases from J, with 14 bases between. The DNA for the CDR3 is TGTGCCAGCAGCGTGGGGCTTCTCGCGGACACTGAAGCTTTCTTT. This translates into CASSVGLLADTEAFF.

This clone came up a few times. The chain uses TRBV9 and TRBJ2-1, with 10 bases that match TRBD2. The V gene's germline CDR1 is SGDLS and CDR2 YYNGEE. CDR3 length: 15 amino acids. Germline trimming cut 3 bases from V and 6 bases from J; bases unmatched to any gene: 6. In DNA form, the CDR3 reads TGTGCCAGCAGCGCCACTAGCGGGGCACCCAATGAGCAGTTCTTC. Protein: CASSATSGAPNEQFF.

The CDR3 coding sequence is TGTGCCAGCAGCTCTGGACTAGCGGGTAGCACAGATACGCAGTATTTT. Translated: CASSSGLAGSTDTQYF. The chain has TRBV5-4 and TRBJ2-3, with TRBD2 matching 11 bases. Germline V gene data show CDR1 as SGHNT and CDR2 as YYREEE (reference sequence). This CDR3 region has 16 residues. The J segment lost 0 bases and the V segment lost 3 bases, leaving 3 bases of the junction unmatched.

The CDR3, as DNA: TGTGCCAGCAGCCCCGTGGGGGGAATCGGGACTGAAGCTTTCTTT. Protein product: CASSPVGGIGTEAFF. The V and J genes are TRBV6-5 and TRBJ1-1, with a possible D match to TRBD1 (5 bases). This CDR3 contains 15 residues. From germline, CDR1 is MNHEY and CDR2 SVGAGI. V was cut by 6 bases and J by 5 bases, with 19 bases left in between.

The chain carries TRBV7-3 and TRBJ1-1; D may be TRBD1 (5 bases). This CDR3 comprises 12 residues. Germline CDR1 is SGHTA and CDR2 is FQGTGA. V dropped 2 bases and J dropped 5 bases, with 6 bases sitting between them. This CDR3 is CASSLPGTEAFF. DNA of the CDR3: TGTGCCAGCAGCTTACCAGGGACTGAAGCTTTCTTT.

The chain combines TRBV11-2 with TRBJ2-6; possible D gene TRBD1, 6 bases. V was cut by 5 bases and J by 0 bases, with 11 bases left in between. This CDR3 region has 16 residues. From germline, CDR1 is SGHAT and CDR2 FQNNGV. The DNA of the CDR3 is TGTGCCAGCAGCCCCACGGACAGCTCTGGGGCCAACGTCCTGACTTTC. It yields the protein CASSPTDSSGANVLTF.

The chain carries TRBV28 and TRBJ2-7, with TRBD1 as a possible D gene (6 bases). Germline V gene sequence: CDR1 MDHEN, CDR2 SYDVKM. The CDR3 is 14 amino acids. V dropped 6 bases and J dropped 3 bases, with 15 bases sitting between them. Here the CDR3 reads CASRTGTGNYEQYF. CDR3 DNA: TGTGCCAGCAGAACAGGGACGGGGAACTACGAGCAGTACTTC. Full variable domain (outside the CDR3, taken from reference TRBV28 and TRBJ2-7): DVKVTQSSRYLVKRTGEKVFLECVQDMDHENMFWYRQDPGLGLRLIYFSYDVKMKEKGDIPEGYSVSREKKERFSLILESASTNQTSMYLCASRTGTGNYEQYFGPGTRLTVT.

This chain uses TRBV18 with TRBJ2-3; D not certain. Trimming left V 6 bases short and J 6 bases short, with 13 bases between. The CDR3 runs to 13 residues. Looked up from germline, CDR1 is KGHSH and CDR2 is LQKENI. In DNA form, the CDR3 reads TGTGCCAGCTCTCCCGTGTCTACCGATACGCAGTATTTT. Amino acids: CASSPVSTDTQYF.